The sequence of this TCR beta chain was determined in a study of shared clonotypes between healthy human individuals. Findings and limits, study-wide: A small donor pool kept down the genetic and exposure-history diversity that was represented.

TCRdb's table, derived via immunoSEQ multiplex PCR, lists solely in-frame clones and lacks some. The table lists more than 450,000 clones, around 79% of them singletons, with over 10% in the top ten. The germline V gene has CDR1 SGHTA and CDR2 FQGNSA. Trimming took 1 base from V and 6 from J, leaving 12 bases between them. The CDR3 is made up of 14 amino acids. Concerning this clone: The antigen is not known.

This chain connects TRBV7-2 to TRBJ1-2; D perhaps matches TRBD1 (6 bases). The source material was PBMCs. This receptor was obtained from a woman aged 40 to 50 in good health. Some clones in this sample may be carry-over from other donors' samples. The CDR3 loop is CASSLVQGRDGYTF. The CDR3 nucleotides read TGTGCCAGCAGCTTAGTGCAGGGGAGGGATGGCTACACCTTC.